The T cell receptor beta chain described here comes from a study of T cell changes during pregnancy in multiple sclerosis. V lost 1 base and J 5 bases, leaving 15 bases between the germline ends. The CDR3 totals 16 residues. Using immunoSEQ multiplex PCR, the repertoire was profiled, and TCRdb retains in-frame clones only, with some absent. The profile shows about 88,000 clones, 92% of them singletons. Sequencing was performed on peripheral blood, taken in the first trimester of pregnancy. This clonotype was sampled from a female donor with multiple sclerosis, enrolled in a pregnancy study. The V call is TRBV5-3, the J call TRBJ1-4, with D maybe TRBD1 (6 bases). TRBV5-3 carries the ORF label, with uncertain function. The CDR3 sequence is CARSLSLQGGNEKLFF. Written as DNA, the CDR3 is TGTGCCAGAAGCTTGTCCCTACAGGGAGGGAATGAAAAACTGTTTTTT.